The 14 T cell receptor beta chains presented below share a single source sample, sequenced in a study of cytomegalovirus exposure and HLA in healthy donors. Generated by immunoSEQ multiplex PCR, the TCRdb table keeps only in-frame clones and is missing some. Counted here are about 200,000 clones, around 87% occurring once; the ten biggest clones make up 2% to 2.5%. Input material: PBMCs. The receptors were sampled from a woman under 30 in good health and CMV-seropositive.

V and J are TRBV19 and TRBJ2-1; weak D call: TRBD1 (5 bases). The CDR3 extends over 15 amino acids. The V and J ends lost 3 bases and 1 base respectively, with 10 bases between them. Germline CDR1 LNHDA, CDR2 SQIVND (reference sequence). This CDR3 is CASSMGRESYNEQFF. Written as DNA, the CDR3 is TGTGCCAGTAGTATGGGCAGGGAATCCTACAATGAGCAGTTCTTC.

The J gene is TRBJ1-1, the V gene TRBV7-3; D perhaps matches TRBD1 (5 bases). The CDR3 covers 14 residues. Trimming took 5 bases from V and 1 from J, leaving 11 bases between them. Germline CDR1 and CDR2: SGHTA and FQGTGA. The CDR3 DNA reads as TGTGCCAGCAGCCTCGTTGGGGCGAACACTGAAGCTTTCTTT. Protein product: CASSLVGANTEAFF.

In its sample, this clone was seen once. The V gene is TRBV10-3, the J gene TRBJ2-2; D perhaps matches TRBD1 (6 bases). Germline values: CDR1 ENHRY, CDR2 SYGVKD. This CDR3 region has 13 residues. V shed 6 bases and J shed 4 bases, with 9 bases lying between them. The CDR3 spells CAIRDRVTGELFF. In DNA, the CDR3 is TGTGCCATCAGGGACAGAGTCACCGGGGAGCTGTTTTTT.

The rearrangement joins TRBV27 to TRBJ2-1, with D tentatively TRBD2 (5 bases). V was cut by 3 bases and J by 2 bases, with 8 bases left in between. The CDR3 spans 14 residues. Germline CDR1 and CDR2: MNHEY and SMNVEV (reference sequence). In DNA, the CDR3 is TGTGCCAGCAGTTTCGCGGGCCCCTACAATGAGCAGTTCTTC. Its protein is CASSFAGPYNEQFF.

The CDR3 region has the DNA TGTGCAGCCGCCCCCGGAGCCGAGACCCAGTACTTC. Encoded protein: CAAAPGAETQYF. This chain connects TRBV6-6 to TRBJ2-5; no firm D call. Germline V gene lookup returns CDR1 MNHNY and CDR2 SVGAGI (reference sequence). The CDR3 loop spans 12 amino acids.

This clone was counted a few times. The V call is TRBV18, the J call TRBJ2-7, with TRBD1 matching 7 bases. Germline values: CDR1 KGHSH, CDR2 LQKENI. This CDR3 has 14 residues. Germline trimming cut 3 bases from V and 2 bases from J; bases unmatched to any gene: 4. CDR3 sequence reads: CASSPQGETYEQYF. DNA for the CDR3: TGTGCCAGCTCACCCCAGGGGGAAACCTACGAGCAGTACTTC.

The gene calls are TRBV5-6 and TRBJ2-1, with TRBD1 as a possible D gene (5 bases). With 0 bases removed from V and 7 bases from J, the gap between germline ends came to 5 bases. Germline V gives CDR1 SGHDT, CDR2 YYEEEE. The CDR3 covers 12 residues. CDR3 sequence (DNA): TGTGCCAGCAGCTTGGGACAGAATGAGCAGTTCTTC. Its translation: CASSLGQNEQFF.

The chain has TRBV30 and TRBJ1-2; D uncertain. There are 13 residues in the CDR3. V lost 1 base and J 8 bases, leaving 14 bases between the germline ends. Germline CDR1 GTSNPN, CDR2 SVGIG (reference sequence). CDR3 sequence (DNA): TGTGCCTGGAGTGCCCTAGGAGAAAGGGGCTACACCTTC. Its protein is CAWSALGERGYTF. Variable domain in full (rest from reference TRBV30 and TRBJ1-2): SQTIHQWPATLVQPVGSPLSLECTVEGTSNPNLYWYRQAAGRGLQLLFYSVGIGQISSEVPQNLSASRPQDRQFILSSKKLLLSDSGFYLCAWSALGERGYTFGSGTRLTVV.

The genes are TRBV2 and TRBJ2-3, with 10 bases matching TRBD2. The germline V gene encodes CDR1 SNHLY and CDR2 FYNNEI. J lost 4 bases, V lost 1 base, and 2 bases had no gene match. The CDR3 sequence is 15 residues long. Written as DNA, the CDR3 is TGTGCCAGCAGTGAAGAGCGGGAGGGCGCAGATACGCAGTATTTT. The encoded protein is CASSEEREGADTQYF. The whole variable domain, filled in from reference TRBV2 and TRBJ2-3, reads EPEVTQTPSHQVTQMGQEVILRCVPISNHLYFYWYRQILGQKVEFLVSFYNNEISEKSEIFDDQFSVERPDGSNFTLKIRSTKLEDSAMYFCASSEEREGADTQYFGPGTRLTVL.

This clone was counted between two and nine times. The chain couples TRBV27 to TRBJ2-1; D is possibly TRBD2 (5 bases). V lost 5 bases to trimming and J lost 5 bases, with 7 bases between them. The CDR3 extends over 12 amino acids. In germline, CDR1 is MNHEY, CDR2 SMNVEV (reference sequence). In DNA form, the CDR3 reads TGTGCCAGCAGTACTAGGGACAATGAGCAGTTCTTC. This encodes CASSTRDNEQFF.

V is TRBV9 and J is TRBJ2-5; D call uncertain. Germline lookup yields CDR1 SGDLS and CDR2 YYNGEE. This CDR3 comprises 16 residues. The V end was cut by 1 base, the J end by 1 base, with 14 bases between. CDR3 amino acids: CASSVQPGVVQETQYF. CDR3 nucleotides: TGTGCCAGCAGCGTACAACCCGGAGTGGTCCAAGAGACCCAGTACTTC.

V usage is TRBV10-3 and J usage is TRBJ2-2, with 9 nucleotides matching TRBD1. The CDR3 is 16 amino acids. Germline CDR1 reads ENHRY; CDR2 reads SYGVKD. Trimming at V came to 8 bases and at J to 6 bases, leaving 13 bases not matched to a gene. CDR3 coding DNA: TGTGCCATCTTGGGACAGGGAGTACGAGGCTCCGGGGAGCTGTTTTTT. Amino acids: CAILGQGVRGSGELFF.

The J gene is TRBJ1-1, the V gene TRBV5-1; D is possibly TRBD1 (5 bases). The CDR3 loop spans 14 amino acids. Trimming shortened V by 4 bases and J by 1 base, and 11 bases separated the two germline ends. The germline V gene encodes CDR1 SGHRS and CDR2 YFSETQ. Here the CDR3 reads CASSNGHRNTEAFF. Written as DNA, the CDR3 is TGCGCCAGCAGCAACGGACACAGGAACACTGAAGCTTTCTTT.

This clone has only a few counts. The same CDR3 can be traced to other DNA sequences in this sample. The V call is TRBV5-4, the J call TRBJ2-1; 12 positions agree with TRBD2. Trimming removed 3 bases from V and 7 bases from J; junction bases left unmatched: 5. Germline lookup yields CDR1 SGHNT and CDR2 YYREEE (reference sequence). The CDR3 loop spans 15 amino acids. The CDR3 region has the DNA TGTGCCAGCAGCTCGACTAGCGGGAGTCGTAATGAGCAGTTCTTC. As protein: CASSSTSGSRNEQFF. Based on the CDR3 plus reference TRBV5-4 and TRBJ2-1, the full variable domain is ETGVTQSPTHLIKTRGQQVTLRCSSQSGHNTVSWYQQALGQGPQFIFQYYREEENGRGNFPPRFSGLQFPNYSSELNVNALELDDSALYLCASSSTSGSRNEQFFGPGTRLTVL.